This T cell receptor beta chain was recorded in a study of OX40 agonist ivuxolimab in advanced cancers. Turning to the study itself: Ivuxolimab, an antibody acting as an agonist of OX40 (CD134), was used to treat patients. It was permissible to have had prior anti-PD-1, anti-PD-L1 or anti-CTLA-4 therapy, and approximately 38% had some. Study-level points and caveats: Clonal expansion from baseline to week 6 occurred in both CD4+ and CD8+ T cells.

Method: immunoSEQ multiplex PCR; TCRdb's copy keeps in-frame clones and lacks some. This sample has around 95,000 clones; approximately 90% occur once, and the top ten carry 0.5% to 0.65%. Note on this clone: Its antigen is undetermined. Different DNA sequences within this sample yield the same CDR3.

This CDR3 is 11 amino acids long. The V gene lost 4 bases and the J gene lost 5 bases, with 5 bases spanning the gap. Germline V lookup: CDR1 SGHTA, CDR2 FQGNSA. Drawing of blood for sampling happened at baseline, at cycle 4 day 1, and at cycle 7 day 1. This clonotype was obtained from an adult with an advanced solid tumor such as melanoma, head and neck, liver or kidney cancer. V and J are TRBV7-2 and TRBJ2-5; D gene unclear. The sample was CD4+ or CD8+ T cells sorted from blood, taken in a trial of the OX40 agonist ivuxolimab. CDR3 loop: CASSYRETQYF. CDR3 in DNA: TGTGCCAGCAGCTATCGGGAGACCCAGTACTTC.